This T cell receptor beta chain was identified during a study of monozygotic twins with inflammatory bowel disease. TCRdb reanalyzed the 5' RACE reads, giving one entry per CDR3 protein sequence and no DNA. This table holds some 450,000 distinct CDR3 sequences. Of note for this clonotype: As yet, its antigen is unknown.

This CDR3 is 13 amino acids long. Per the germline V gene, CDR1 is DFQATT and CDR2 is SNEGSKA (reference sequence). Points from the study as a whole: Treatment differences in immunosuppression may have added variability to the repertoires of patients.

This TCR came from a human donor with ulcerative colitis or Crohn's disease, or a healthy co-twin of an affected twin (not recorded which). The chain carries TRBV20-1 and TRBJ2-3. Sequenced sample: blood. The CDR3 sequence: CSARDYSTDTQYF.